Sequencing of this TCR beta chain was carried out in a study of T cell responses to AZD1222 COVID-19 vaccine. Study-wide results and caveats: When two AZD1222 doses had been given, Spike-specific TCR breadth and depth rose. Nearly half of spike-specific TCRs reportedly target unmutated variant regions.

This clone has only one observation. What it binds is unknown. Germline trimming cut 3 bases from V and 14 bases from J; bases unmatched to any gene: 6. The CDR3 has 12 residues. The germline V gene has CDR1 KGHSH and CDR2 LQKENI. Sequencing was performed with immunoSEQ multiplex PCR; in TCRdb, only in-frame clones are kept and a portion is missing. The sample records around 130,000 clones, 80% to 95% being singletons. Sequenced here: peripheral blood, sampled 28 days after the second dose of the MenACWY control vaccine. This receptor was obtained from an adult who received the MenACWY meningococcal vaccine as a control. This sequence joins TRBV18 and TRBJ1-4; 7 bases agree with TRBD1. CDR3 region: CASSPIQGQLFF. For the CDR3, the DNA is TGTGCCAGCTCACCCATCCAGGGACAGCTGTTTTTT.